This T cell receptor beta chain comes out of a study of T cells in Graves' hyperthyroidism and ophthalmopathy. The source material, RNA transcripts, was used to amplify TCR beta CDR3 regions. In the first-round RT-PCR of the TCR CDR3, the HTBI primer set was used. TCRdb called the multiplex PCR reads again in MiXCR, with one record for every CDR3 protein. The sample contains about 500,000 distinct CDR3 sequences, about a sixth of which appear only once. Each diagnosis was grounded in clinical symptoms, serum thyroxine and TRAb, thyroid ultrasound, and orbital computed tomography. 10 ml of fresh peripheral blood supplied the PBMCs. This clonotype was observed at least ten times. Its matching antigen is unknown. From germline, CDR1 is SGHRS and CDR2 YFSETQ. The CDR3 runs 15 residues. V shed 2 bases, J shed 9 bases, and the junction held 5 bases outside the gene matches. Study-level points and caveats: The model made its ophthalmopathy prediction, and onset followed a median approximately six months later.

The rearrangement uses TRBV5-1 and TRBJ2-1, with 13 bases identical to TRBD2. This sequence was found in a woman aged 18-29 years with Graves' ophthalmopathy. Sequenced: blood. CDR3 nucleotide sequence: TGCGCCAGCAGCTTTACTAGCGGGAGGGTATTTGAGCAGTTCTTC. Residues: CASSFTSGRVFEQFF.